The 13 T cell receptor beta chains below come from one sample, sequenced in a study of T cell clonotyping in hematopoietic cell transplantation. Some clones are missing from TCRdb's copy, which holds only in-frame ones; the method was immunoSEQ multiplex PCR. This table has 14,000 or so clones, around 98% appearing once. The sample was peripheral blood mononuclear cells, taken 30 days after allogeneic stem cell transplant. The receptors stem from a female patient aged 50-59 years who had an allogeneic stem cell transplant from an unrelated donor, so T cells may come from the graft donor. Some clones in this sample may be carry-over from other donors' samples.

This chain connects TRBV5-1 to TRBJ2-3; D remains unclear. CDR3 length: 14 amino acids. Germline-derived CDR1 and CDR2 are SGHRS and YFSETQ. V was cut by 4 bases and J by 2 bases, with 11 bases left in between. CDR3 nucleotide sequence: TGCGCCAGCAGCAAAGAGAGACCCACAGATACGCAGTATTTT. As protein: CASSKERPTDTQYF.

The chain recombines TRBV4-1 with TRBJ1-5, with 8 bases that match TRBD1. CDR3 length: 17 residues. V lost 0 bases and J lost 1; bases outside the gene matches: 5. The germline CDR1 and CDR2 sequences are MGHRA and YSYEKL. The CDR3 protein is CASSQEARQGSNQPQHF. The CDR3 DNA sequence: TGCGCCAGCAGCCAAGAAGCTAGACAGGGGAGCAATCAGCCCCAGCATTTT.

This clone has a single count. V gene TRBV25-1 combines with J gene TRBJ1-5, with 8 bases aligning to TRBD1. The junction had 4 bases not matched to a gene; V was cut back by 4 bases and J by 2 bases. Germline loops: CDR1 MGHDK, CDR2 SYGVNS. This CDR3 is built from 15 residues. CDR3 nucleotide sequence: TGTGCCAGCAGTGGACAGGGGAATGGCAATCAGCCCCAGCATTTT. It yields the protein CASSGQGNGNQPQHF.

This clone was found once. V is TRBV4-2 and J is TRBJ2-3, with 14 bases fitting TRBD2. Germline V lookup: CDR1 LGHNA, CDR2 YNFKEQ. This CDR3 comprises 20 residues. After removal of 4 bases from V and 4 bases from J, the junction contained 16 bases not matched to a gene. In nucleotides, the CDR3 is TGTGCCAGCAGCCCCGGACTAGCGGGAGGACAACCGGTGGTGTCAGATACGCAGTATTTT. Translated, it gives CASSPGLAGGQPVVSDTQYF.

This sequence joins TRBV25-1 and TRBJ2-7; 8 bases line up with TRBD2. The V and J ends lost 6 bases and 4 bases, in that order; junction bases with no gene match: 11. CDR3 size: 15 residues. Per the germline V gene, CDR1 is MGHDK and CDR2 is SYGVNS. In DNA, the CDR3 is TGTGCCAGCAGGGGTTGGGCGGGGGGCCCATACGAGCAGTACTTC. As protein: CASRGWAGGPYEQYF.

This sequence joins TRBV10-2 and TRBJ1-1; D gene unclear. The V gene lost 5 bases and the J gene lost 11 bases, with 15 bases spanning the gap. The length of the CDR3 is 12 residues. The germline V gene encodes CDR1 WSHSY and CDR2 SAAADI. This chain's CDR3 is CASSQTPERAFF. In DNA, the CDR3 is TGCGCCAGCAGTCAGACCCCGGAGAGGGCTTTCTTT.

The CDR3: CASSGAGRSTDTQYF. In DNA, the CDR3 is TGTGCCAGCAGCGGGGCGGGCCGAAGCACAGATACGCAGTATTTT. The chain couples TRBV7-9 to TRBJ2-3; the D call may be TRBD1 or TRBD2 (5 bases each). The V and J ends lost 5 bases and 0 bases respectively, with 12 bases between them. Looked up from germline, CDR1 is SEHNR and CDR2 is FQNEAQ (reference sequence). The CDR3 contains 15 residues.

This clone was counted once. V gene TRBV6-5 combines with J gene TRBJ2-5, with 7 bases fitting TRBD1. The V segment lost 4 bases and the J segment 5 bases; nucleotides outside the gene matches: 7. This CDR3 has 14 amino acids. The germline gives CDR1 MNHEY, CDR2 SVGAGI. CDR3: CASSSRGPGETQYF. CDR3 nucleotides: TGTGCCAGCAGTTCAAGGGGGCCGGGGGAGACCCAGTACTTC.

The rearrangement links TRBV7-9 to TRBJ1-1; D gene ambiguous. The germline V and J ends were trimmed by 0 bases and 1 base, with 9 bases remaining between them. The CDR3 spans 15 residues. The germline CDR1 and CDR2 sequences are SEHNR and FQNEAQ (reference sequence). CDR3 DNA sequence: TGTGCCAGCAGCTTAGCGCCGATGCGGAACACTGAAGCTTTCTTT. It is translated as CASSLAPMRNTEAFF.

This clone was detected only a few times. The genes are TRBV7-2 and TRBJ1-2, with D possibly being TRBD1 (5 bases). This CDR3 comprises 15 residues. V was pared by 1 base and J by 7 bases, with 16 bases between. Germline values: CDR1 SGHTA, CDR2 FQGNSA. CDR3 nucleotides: TGTGCCAGCAGCTTAGAGGGGACCCCAGTTTCTGGCTACACCTTC. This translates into CASSLEGTPVSGYTF.

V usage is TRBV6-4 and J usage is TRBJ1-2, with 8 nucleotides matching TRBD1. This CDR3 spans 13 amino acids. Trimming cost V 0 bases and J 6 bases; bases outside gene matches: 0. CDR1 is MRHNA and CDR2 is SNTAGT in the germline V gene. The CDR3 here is CASSDSTGDGYTF. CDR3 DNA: TGTGCCAGCAGTGACTCGACAGGGGATGGCTACACCTTC.

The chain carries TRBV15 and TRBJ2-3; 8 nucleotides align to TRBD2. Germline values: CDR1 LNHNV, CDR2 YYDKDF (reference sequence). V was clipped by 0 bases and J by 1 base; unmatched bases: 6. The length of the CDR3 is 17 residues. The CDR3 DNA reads TGTGCCACCAGCAGAGATTCGGCGGGGGGAGGCACAGATACGCAGTATTTT. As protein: CATSRDSAGGGTDTQYF.

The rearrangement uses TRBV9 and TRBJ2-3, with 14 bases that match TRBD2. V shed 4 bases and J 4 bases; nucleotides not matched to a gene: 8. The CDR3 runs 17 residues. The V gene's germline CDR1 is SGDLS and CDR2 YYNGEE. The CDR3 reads CASSLQGTSGGPDTQYF. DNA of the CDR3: TGTGCCAGCAGCCTCCAGGGGACTAGCGGGGGCCCAGATACGCAGTATTTT.